This entry lists 14 T cell receptor beta chains sequenced from one sample in a study of T cell changes during pregnancy in multiple sclerosis. The assay was immunoSEQ multiplex PCR, and TCRdb's table has in-frame clones only and misses some. The sample contains about 100,000 clones, around 93% of which appear only once. This specimen consisted of peripheral blood, obtained after pregnancy. These receptors all come from a female donor with multiple sclerosis, enrolled in a pregnancy study.

The V gene is TRBV20-1, the J gene TRBJ2-1; D uncertain. This CDR3 has 11 amino acids. Trimming took 5 bases from V and 9 from J, leaving 11 bases between them. CDR1 is DFQATT and CDR2 is SNEGSKA in the germline V gene (reference sequence). CDR3 protein: CSAARGPEQFF. For the CDR3, the DNA is TGCAGTGCTGCACGAGGCCCTGAGCAGTTCTTC.

CDR3 protein: CATSRGASGGLSTYQETQYF. The CDR3 bases are TGTGCCACCAGCAGAGGGGCTAGCGGGGGGCTCTCCACGTACCAAGAGACCCAGTACTTC. The chain is built from TRBV15 and TRBJ2-5; 11 nucleotides match TRBD2. J gave up 0 bases and V 1 base, and 13 bases lay outside the gene matches. Per the germline V gene, CDR1 is LNHNV and CDR2 is YYDKDF (reference sequence). The CDR3 runs 20 residues.

This clone was detected only once. The CDR3 is CASSSYVGNTEAFF. The CDR3 bases are TGTGCCAGTAGCTCATACGTGGGCAACACTGAAGCTTTCTTT. The chain employs TRBV19 and TRBJ1-1; D gene ambiguous. Germline V gene lookup returns CDR1 LNHDA and CDR2 SQIVND (reference sequence). The CDR3 contains 14 residues. Between the trimmed V and J ends, which lost 6 bases and 2 bases, there was a span of 13 bases.

This rearrangement joins TRBV6-1 to TRBJ2-7; 11 bases agree with TRBD2. After removal of 2 bases from V and 2 bases from J, the junction contained 11 bases not matched to a gene. The germline gives CDR1 MNHNS, CDR2 SASEGT. This CDR3 has 18 amino acids. The CDR3 nucleotides read TGTGCCAGCAGTGAAAGTGTGATGGGACTAGCGGAAGCCTACGAGCAGTACTTC. Its protein is CASSESVMGLAEAYEQYF.

The V call is TRBV2, the J call TRBJ2-7, with D maybe TRBD1 (6 bases). The CDR3 runs to 12 residues. V was pared by 3 bases and J by 4 bases, with 7 bases between. Germline V gene data show CDR1 as SNHLY and CDR2 as FYNNEI. In DNA form, the CDR3 reads TGTGCCAGCAGTGATCAGGGGTACGAGCAGTACTTC. Translated, it gives CASSDQGYEQYF.

Here the CDR3 DNA reads TGTGCCAGCAGCCAAGATCGGCAGGGGTATCAGCCCCAGCATTTT. This translates into CASSQDRQGYQPQHF. The chain employs TRBV4-2 and TRBJ1-5, with D maybe TRBD1 (6 bases). The ends were cut back, 0 bases at V and 5 bases at J, with 11 bases in the middle. CDR3 length equals 15 residues. Germline V gives CDR1 LGHNA, CDR2 YNFKEQ.

This clone is a singleton in its sample. This chain connects TRBV10-3 to TRBJ2-3; TRBD2 aligns across 10 bases. The J segment lost 1 base and the V segment lost 10 bases, leaving 11 bases of the junction unmatched. This CDR3 has 16 residues. The germline V gene encodes CDR1 ENHRY and CDR2 SYGVKD. The CDR3 here is CATQKREGGGTDTQYF. As DNA, the CDR3 is TGTGCCACCCAAAAGCGGGAGGGGGGTGGCACAGATACGCAGTATTTT.

The rearrangement uses TRBV19 and TRBJ2-5, with D maybe TRBD1 (5 bases). CDR3 length equals 14 residues. V lost 8 bases to trimming and J lost 5 bases, with 18 bases between them. Germline V gene data show CDR1 as LNHDA and CDR2 as SQIVND (reference sequence). The CDR3 DNA sequence: TGTGCCAGTTCCAGTGCAGGGATTTTGGAGACCCAGTACTTC. Amino acid sequence: CASSSAGILETQYF.

Only one count was recorded for this clone. The gene calls are TRBV28 and TRBJ1-2; 9 nucleotides line up with TRBD1. The germline CDR1 and CDR2 sequences are MDHEN and SYDVKM. This CDR3 has 15 residues. J lost 4 bases, V lost 3 bases, and 6 bases had no gene match. CDR3 residues: CASSFRDRVFYGYTF. The CDR3 bases are TGTGCCAGCAGTTTCCGGGACAGGGTCTTCTATGGCTACACCTTC.

The CDR3 DNA follows: TGTGCCAGCAGCTATACCCAGGGGGTCCATGGCTACACCTTC. Its translation: CASSYTQGVHGYTF. The V and J genes are TRBV11-2 and TRBJ1-2, with 7 bases lining up with TRBD1. V lost 4 bases, J lost 6 bases, and 8 bases stayed unmatched. Germline lookup yields CDR1 SGHAT and CDR2 FQNNGV. The length of the CDR3 is 14 residues.

The rearrangement uses TRBV4-1 and TRBJ1-4, with D maybe TRBD1 (5 bases). Germline V CDR1 and CDR2: MGHRA, YSYEKL. The V end lost 7 bases, the J end lost 0 bases, and 21 bases lay between the germline ends. This CDR3 is built from 18 residues. In nucleotides, the CDR3 is TGCGCCAGCACCGGGCGGTTAAGACAGAATTCAACTAATGAAAAACTGTTTTTT. Protein sequence: CASTGRLRQNSTNEKLFF.

This clone was counted once. V and J are TRBV7-2 and TRBJ2-7, with D maybe TRBD2 (6 bases). Germline V CDR1 and CDR2: SGHTA, FQGNSA. V was pared by 0 bases and J by 3 bases, with 9 bases between. This CDR3 comprises 14 residues. CDR3 bases: TGTGCCAGCAGCTTAGCCGGGACTCTCTACGAGCAGTACTTC. The encoded protein is CASSLAGTLYEQYF.

The chain recombines TRBV7-9 with TRBJ2-2, with D perhaps TRBD2 (5 bases). The CDR3 has 14 residues. From germline, CDR1 is SEHNR and CDR2 FQNEAQ (reference sequence). Trimming left V 2 bases short and J 3 bases short, with 7 bases between. For the CDR3, the DNA is TGTGCCAGCAGCTTAACAGCGGACACCGGGGAGCTGTTTTTT. Amino acid sequence: CASSLTADTGELFF.

The CDR3 DNA reads as TGTGCCAGCAGCAATCAGGGGTTGAACACTGAAGCTTTCTTT. Translation: CASSNQGLNTEAFF. The chain links TRBV7-9 to TRBJ1-1; weak D call: TRBD1 (6 bases). The CDR3 has 14 amino acids. Germline-derived CDR1 and CDR2 are SEHNR and FQNEAQ (reference sequence). V dropped 5 bases and J dropped 0 bases, with 10 bases sitting between them.